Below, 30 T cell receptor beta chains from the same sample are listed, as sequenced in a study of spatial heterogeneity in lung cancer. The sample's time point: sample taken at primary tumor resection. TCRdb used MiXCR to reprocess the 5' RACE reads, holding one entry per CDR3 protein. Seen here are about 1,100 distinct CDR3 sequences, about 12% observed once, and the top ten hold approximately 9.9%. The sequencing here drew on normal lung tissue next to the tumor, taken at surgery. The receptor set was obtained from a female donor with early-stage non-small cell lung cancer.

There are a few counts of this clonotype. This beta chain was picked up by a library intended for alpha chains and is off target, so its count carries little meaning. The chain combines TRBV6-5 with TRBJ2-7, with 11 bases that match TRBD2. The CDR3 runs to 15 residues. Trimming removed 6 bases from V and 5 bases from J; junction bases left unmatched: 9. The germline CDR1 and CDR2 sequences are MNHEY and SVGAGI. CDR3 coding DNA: TGTGCCAGCAGCCTTGTTAGCGGGAGGGCCCACGAGCAGTACTTC. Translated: CASSLVSGRAHEQYF.

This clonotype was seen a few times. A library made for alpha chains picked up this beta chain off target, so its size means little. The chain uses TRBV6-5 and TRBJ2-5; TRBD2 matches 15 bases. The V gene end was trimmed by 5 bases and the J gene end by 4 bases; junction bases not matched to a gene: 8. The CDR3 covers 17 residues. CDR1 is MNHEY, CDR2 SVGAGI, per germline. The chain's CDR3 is CASSPSGLAGGRETQYF. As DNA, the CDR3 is TGTGCCAGCAGTCCTTCGGGACTAGCGGGGGGACGAGAGACCCAGTACTTC.

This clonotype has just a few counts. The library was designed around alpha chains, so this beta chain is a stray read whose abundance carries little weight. Here the CDR3 DNA reads TGCGCCAGCAGCGGGGGACAGGGCAACTTGTGGGAGCTGTTTTTT. Translating gives CASSGGQGNLWELFF. V usage is TRBV5-1 and J usage is TRBJ2-2; 9 nucleotides line up with TRBD1. The CDR3 consists of 15 residues. V shed 4 bases and J 9 bases; nucleotides not matched to a gene: 10. CDR1 SGHRS and CDR2 YFSETQ come from the germline V gene.

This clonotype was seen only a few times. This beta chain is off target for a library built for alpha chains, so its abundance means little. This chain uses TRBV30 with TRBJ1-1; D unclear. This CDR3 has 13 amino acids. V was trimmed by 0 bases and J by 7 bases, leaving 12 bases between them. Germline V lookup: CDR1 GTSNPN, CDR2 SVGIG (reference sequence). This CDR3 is CAWSVRGGNEAFF. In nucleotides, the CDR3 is TGTGCCTGGAGTGTACGGGGAGGGAATGAAGCTTTCTTT.

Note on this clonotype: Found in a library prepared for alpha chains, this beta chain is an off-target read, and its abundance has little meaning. CDR3 DNA sequence: TGCGCCAGCAGCCCCCCGGACAGGAGATTTCAAGAGACCCAGTACTTC. Translated: CASSPPDRRFQETQYF. This chain connects TRBV4-1 to TRBJ2-5; 7 positions agree with TRBD1. Looked up from germline, CDR1 is MGHRA and CDR2 is YSYEKL. V was clipped by 4 bases and J by 2 bases; unmatched bases: 10. The CDR3 sequence is 16 residues long.

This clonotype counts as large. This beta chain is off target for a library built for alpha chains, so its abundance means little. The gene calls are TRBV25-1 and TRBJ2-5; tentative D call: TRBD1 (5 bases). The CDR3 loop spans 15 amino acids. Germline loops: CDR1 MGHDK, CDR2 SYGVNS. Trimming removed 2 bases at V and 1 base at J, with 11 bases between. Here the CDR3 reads CASSEAQGTQETQYF. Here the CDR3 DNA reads TGTGCCAGCAGTGAAGCCCAGGGCACCCAAGAGACCCAGTACTTC.

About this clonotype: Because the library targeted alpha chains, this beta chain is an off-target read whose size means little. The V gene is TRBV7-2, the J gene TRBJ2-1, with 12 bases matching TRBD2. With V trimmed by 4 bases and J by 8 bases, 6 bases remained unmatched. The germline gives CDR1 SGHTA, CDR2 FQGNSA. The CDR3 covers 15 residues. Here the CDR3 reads CASSSGLAGTYEQFF. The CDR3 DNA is TGTGCCAGCAGCTCCGGACTAGCGGGGACCTATGAGCAGTTCTTC.

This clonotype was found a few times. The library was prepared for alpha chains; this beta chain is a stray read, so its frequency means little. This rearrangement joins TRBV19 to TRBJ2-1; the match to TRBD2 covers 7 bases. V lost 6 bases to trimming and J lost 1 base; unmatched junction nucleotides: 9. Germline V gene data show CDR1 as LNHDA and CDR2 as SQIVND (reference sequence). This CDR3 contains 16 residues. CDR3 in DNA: TGTGCCAGTAGGAAAACGGCGGGGGATTCCTACAATGAGCAGTTCTTC. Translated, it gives CASRKTAGDSYNEQFF.

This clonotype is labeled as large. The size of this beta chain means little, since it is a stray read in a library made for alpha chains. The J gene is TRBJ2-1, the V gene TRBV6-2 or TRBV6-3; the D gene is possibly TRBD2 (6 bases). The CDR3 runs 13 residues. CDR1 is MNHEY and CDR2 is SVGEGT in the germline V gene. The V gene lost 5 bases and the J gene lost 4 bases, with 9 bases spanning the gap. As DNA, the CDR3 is TGTGCCAGCAGTCCGGGACTTTACAATGAGCAGTTCTTC. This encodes CASSPGLYNEQFF.

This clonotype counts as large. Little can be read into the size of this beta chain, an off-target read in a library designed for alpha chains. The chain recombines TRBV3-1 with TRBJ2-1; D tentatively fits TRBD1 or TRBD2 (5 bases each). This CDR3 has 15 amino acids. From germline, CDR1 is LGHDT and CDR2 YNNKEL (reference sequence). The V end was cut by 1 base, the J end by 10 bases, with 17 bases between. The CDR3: CASSQVGDPFNEQFF. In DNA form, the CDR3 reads TGTGCCAGCAGCCAAGTTGGGGACCCATTCAACGAGCAGTTCTTC.

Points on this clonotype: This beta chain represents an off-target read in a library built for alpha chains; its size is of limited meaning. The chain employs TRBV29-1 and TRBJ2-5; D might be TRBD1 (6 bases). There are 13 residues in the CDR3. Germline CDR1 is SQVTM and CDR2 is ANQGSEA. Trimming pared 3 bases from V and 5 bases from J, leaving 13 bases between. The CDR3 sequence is CSVEGALGETQYF. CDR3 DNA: TGCAGCGTTGAGGGGGCCCTTGGGGAGACCCAGTACTTC. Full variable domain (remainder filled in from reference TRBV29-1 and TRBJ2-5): SAVISQKPSRDICQRGTSLTIQCQVDSQVTMMFWYRQQPGQSLTLIATANQGSEATYESGFVIDKFPISRPNLTFSTLTVSNMSPEDSSIYLCSVEGALGETQYFGPGTRLLVL.

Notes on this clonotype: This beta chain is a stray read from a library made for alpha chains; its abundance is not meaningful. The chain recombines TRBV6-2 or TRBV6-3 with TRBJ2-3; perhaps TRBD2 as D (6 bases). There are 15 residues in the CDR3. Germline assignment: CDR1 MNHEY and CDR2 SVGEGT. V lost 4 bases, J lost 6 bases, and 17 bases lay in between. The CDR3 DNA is TGTGCCAGCAGTTTACGGGAGCCAGGACGGGATACGCAGTATTTT. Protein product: CASSLREPGRDTQYF.

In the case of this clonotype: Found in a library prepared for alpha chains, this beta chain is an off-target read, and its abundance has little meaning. The CDR3 nucleotides are TGTGCCATCAGTGAGAACCCCGGGGCGTCCTACGAGCAGTACTTC. Translating it yields CAISENPGASYEQYF. The chain uses TRBV10-3 and TRBJ2-7; perhaps D is TRBD1 or TRBD2 (5 bases each). The germline gives CDR1 ENHRY, CDR2 SYGVKD. V lost 2 bases to trimming and J lost 1 base, with 12 bases between them. The CDR3 contains 15 residues.

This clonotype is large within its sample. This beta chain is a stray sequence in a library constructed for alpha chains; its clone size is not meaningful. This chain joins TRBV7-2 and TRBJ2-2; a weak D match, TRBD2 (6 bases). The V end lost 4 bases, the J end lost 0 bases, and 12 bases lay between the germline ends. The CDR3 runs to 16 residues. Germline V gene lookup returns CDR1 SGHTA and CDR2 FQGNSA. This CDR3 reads CASSSGGSANTGELFF. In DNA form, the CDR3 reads TGTGCCAGCAGCTCCGGGGGATCCGCGAACACCGGGGAGCTGTTTTTT.

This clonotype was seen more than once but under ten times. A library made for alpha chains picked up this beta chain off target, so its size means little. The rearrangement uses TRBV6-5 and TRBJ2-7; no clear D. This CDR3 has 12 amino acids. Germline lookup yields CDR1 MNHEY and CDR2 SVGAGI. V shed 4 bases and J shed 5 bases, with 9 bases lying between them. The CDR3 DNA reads TGTGCCAGCAGTTGGCAAGGAAACGAGCAGTACTTC. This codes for CASSWQGNEQYF.

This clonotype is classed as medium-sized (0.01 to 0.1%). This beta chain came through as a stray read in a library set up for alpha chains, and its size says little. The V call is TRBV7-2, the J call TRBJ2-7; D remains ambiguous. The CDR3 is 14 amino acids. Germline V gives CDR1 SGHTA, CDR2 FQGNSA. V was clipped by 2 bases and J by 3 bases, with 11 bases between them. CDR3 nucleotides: TGTGCCAGCAGCTTATATCTGGGAAGCTACGAGCAGTACTTC. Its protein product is CASSLYLGSYEQYF.

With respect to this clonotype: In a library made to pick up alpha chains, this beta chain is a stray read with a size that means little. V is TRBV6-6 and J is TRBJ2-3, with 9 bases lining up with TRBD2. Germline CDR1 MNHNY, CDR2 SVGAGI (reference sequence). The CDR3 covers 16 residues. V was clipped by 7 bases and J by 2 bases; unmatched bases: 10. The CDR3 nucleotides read TGTGCCAGCACCTCCGGGCGGGGGGGCCTCACAGATACGCAGTATTTT. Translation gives CASTSGRGGLTDTQYF.

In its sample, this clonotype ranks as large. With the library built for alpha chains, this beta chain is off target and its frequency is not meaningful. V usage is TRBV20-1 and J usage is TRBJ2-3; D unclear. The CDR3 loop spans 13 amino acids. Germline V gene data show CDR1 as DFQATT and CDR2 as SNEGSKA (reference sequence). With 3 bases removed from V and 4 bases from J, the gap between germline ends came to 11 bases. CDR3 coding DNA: TGCAGTGCTAGTTCAGCGAAACCAGATACGCAGTATTTT. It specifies CSASSAKPDTQYF.

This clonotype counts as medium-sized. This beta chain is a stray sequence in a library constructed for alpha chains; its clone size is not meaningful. The CDR3 region has the DNA TGTGCCAGCAGCGGGAAGACAGTTCCAAGGGAGCAGTACTTC. This codes for CASSGKTVPREQYF. The rearrangement joins TRBV7-9 to TRBJ2-7; weak D call: TRBD1 (5 bases). The CDR3 sequence is 14 residues long. The germline CDR1 and CDR2 sequences are SEHNR and FQNEAQ (reference sequence). Trimming cost V 5 bases and J 7 bases, with 18 bases left between them. Full variable domain (missing parts from reference TRBV7-9 and TRBJ2-7): DTGVSQNPRHKITKRGQNVTFRCDPISEHNRLYWYRQTLGQGPEFLTYFQNEAQLEKSRLLSDRFSAERPKGSFSTLEIQRTEQGDSAMYLCASSGKTVPREQYFGPGTRLTVT.

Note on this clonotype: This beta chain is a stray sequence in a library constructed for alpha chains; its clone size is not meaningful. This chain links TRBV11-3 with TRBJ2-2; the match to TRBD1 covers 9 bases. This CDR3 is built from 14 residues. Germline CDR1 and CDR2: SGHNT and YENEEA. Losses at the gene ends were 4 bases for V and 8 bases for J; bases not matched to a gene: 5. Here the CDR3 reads CASSSTGGWGELFF. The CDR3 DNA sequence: TGTGCCAGCAGCTCCACAGGGGGCTGGGGGGAGCTGTTTTTT.

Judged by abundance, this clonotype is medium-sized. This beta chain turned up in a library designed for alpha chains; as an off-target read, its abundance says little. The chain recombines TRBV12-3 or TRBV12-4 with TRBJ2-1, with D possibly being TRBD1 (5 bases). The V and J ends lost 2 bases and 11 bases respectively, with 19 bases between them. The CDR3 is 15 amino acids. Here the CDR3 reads CASSLSSNLQGKQFF. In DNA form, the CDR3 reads TGTGCCAGCAGTTTAAGCTCAAACCTCCAGGGTAAGCAGTTCTTC.

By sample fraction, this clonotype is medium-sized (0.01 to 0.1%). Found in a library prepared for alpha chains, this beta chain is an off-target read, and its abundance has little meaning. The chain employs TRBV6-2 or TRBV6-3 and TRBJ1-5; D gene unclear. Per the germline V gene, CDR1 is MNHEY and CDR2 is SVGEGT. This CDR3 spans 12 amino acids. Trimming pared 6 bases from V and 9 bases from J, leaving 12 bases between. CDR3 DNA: TGTGCCAGCAGCGAGAAAAGGTGGCCCCAGCATTTT. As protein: CASSEKRWPQHF.

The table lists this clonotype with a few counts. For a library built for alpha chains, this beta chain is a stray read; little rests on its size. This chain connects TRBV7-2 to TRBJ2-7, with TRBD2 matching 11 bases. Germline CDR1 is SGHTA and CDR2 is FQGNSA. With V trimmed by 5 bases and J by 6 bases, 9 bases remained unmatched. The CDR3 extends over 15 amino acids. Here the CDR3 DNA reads TGTGCCAGCAGCCCCCTAGCGGGAGGTCTGGCCGAGCAGTACTTC. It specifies CASSPLAGGLAEQYF.

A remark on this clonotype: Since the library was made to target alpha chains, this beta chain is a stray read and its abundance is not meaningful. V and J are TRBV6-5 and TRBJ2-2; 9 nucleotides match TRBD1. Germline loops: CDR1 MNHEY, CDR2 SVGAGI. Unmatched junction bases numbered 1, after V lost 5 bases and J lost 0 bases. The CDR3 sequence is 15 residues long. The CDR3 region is CASSRQGANTGELFF. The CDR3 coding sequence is TGTGCCAGCAGTCGACAGGGGGCGAACACCGGGGAGCTGTTTTTT.

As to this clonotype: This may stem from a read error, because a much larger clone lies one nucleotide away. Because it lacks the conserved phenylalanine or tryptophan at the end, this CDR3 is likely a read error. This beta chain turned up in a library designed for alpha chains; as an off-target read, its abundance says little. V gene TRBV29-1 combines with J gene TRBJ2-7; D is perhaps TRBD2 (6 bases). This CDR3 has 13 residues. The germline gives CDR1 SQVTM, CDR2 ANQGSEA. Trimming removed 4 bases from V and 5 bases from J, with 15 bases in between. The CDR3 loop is CSVVAGTSHEQYI. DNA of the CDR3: TGCAGCGTTGTCGCGGGGACTTCCCACGAGCAGTACATC.

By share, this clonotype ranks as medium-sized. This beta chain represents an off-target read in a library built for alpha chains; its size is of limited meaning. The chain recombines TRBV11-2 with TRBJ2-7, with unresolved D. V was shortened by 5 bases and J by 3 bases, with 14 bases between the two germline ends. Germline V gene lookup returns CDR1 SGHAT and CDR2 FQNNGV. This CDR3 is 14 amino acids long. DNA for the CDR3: TGTGCCAGCAGCCAAGTGGCAGGTATCTACGAGCAGTACTTC. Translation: CASSQVAGIYEQYF.

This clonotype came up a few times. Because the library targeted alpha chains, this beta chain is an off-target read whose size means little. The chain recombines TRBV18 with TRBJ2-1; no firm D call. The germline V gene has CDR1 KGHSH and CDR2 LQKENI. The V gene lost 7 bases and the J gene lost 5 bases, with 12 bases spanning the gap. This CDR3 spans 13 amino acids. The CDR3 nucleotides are TGTGCCAGCTACCTTCCCGCAGACAATGAGCAGTTCTTC. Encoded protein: CASYLPADNEQFF.

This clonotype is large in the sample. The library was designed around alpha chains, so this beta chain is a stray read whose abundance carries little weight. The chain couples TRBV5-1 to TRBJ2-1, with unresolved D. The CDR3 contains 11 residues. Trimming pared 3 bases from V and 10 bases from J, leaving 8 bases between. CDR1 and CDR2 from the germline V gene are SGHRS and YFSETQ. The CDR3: CASSSRREQFF. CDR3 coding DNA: TGCGCCAGCAGCTCCCGCCGGGAGCAGTTCTTC.

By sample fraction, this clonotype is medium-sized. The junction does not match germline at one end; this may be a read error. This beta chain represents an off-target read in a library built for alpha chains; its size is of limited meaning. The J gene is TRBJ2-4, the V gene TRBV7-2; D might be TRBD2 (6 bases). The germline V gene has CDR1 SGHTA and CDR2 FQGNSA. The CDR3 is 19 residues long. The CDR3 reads CASSLAGRARVFEGNTQYF. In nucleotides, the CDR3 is TGTGCCAGCAGCTTAGCCGGGAGAGCGAGGGTATTTGAAGGAAACACTCAGTACTTC.

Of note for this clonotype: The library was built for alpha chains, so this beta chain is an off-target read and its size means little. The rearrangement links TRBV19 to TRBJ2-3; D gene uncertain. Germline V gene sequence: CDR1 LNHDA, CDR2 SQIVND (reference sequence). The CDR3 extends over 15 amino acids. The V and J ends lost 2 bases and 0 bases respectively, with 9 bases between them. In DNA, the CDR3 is TGTGCCAGTAGTATAACTGGAGATAGCACAGATACGCAGTATTTT. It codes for CASSITGDSTDTQYF.